The sequence of this TCR beta chain was determined in a study of T cell responses to AZD1222 COVID-19 vaccine. Unmatched junction bases numbered 12, after V lost 5 bases and J lost 5 bases. Germline CDR1 and CDR2: LNHDA and SQIVND (reference sequence). The length of the CDR3 is 16 residues. The data were produced by immunoSEQ multiplex PCR, yet TCRdb's version contains in-frame clones alone and is incomplete. The sample yields 100,000 or so clones, 70% to 90% seen once. The sequencing used peripheral blood, collected on day 0 of AZD1222 vaccination. The gene calls are TRBV19 and TRBJ2-3; 8 bases match TRBD1. The origin of this receptor is an adult in good health. CDR3 loop: CASSVFQGAAGDTQYF. The DNA for the CDR3 is TGTGCCAGTAGTGTATTTCAGGGGGCGGCTGGAGATACGCAGTATTTT.